These 18 T cell receptor beta chains originate from one sample sequenced in a study of prognosis after radiotherapy for stage I lung cancer. It was by two-round multiplex PCR that TCR beta CDR3 was amplified from genomic DNA. Every TRBV and TRBJ gene had its own specific primer in first-round PCR. TCRdb processed the multiplex PCR reads anew with MiXCR; each CDR3 protein has one entry. The table shows fewer than 15,000 distinct CDR3 sequences, with about 50% occurring only once. This specimen consisted of PBMCs, obtained before or after stereotactic body radiation therapy (not recorded which). The receptors were gathered from a donor at least 50 years old with non-small cell lung cancer.

About this clonotype: The germline gene is not matched at one end of the junction; a read error may be the cause. The CDR3 is CFSSIVSSGSYDQYF. CDR3 bases: TGTTTCAGTAGTATAGTTTCTAGCGGGAGCTACGATCAGTACTTC. This chain joins TRBV19 and TRBJ2-7, with 10 nucleotides matching TRBD2. CDR1 LNHDA and CDR2 SQIVND come from the germline V gene (reference sequence). The CDR3 length is 15 residues. The whole variable domain, filled in from reference TRBV19 and TRBJ2-7, reads DGGITQSPKYLFRKEGQNVTLSCEQNLNHDAMYWYRQDPGQGLRLIYYSQIVNDFQKGDIAEGYSVSREKKESFPLTVTSAQKNPTAFYLCFSSIVSSGSYDQYFGPGTRLTVT.

By proportion, this clonotype is medium-sized. CDR3 bases: TGTGCCACCAGTAAGGGACTAGCGGGAGACGAGCAGTACTTC. Its protein product is CATSKGLAGDEQYF. This chain connects TRBV15 to TRBJ2-7; TRBD2 aligns across 14 bases. CDR3 length: 14 residues. Trimming took 6 bases from V and 5 from J; bases not matched to a gene: 3. Germline loops: CDR1 LNHNV, CDR2 YYDKDF (reference sequence). Supplemented by reference TRBV15 and TRBJ2-7, the full variable domain reads DAMVIQNPRYQVTQFGKPVTLSCSQTLNHNVMYWYQQKSSQAPKLLFHYYDKDFNNEADTPDNFQSRRPNTSFCFLDIRSPGLGDTAMYLCATSKGLAGDEQYFGPGTRLTVT.

This clonotype was observed at least ten times. This sequence joins TRBV19 and TRBJ1-5; D gene uncertain. CDR1 is LNHDA and CDR2 is SQIVND in the germline V gene (reference sequence). The CDR3 loop spans 16 amino acids. Deletions cut 5 bases from V and 5 bases from J, with 19 bases between. CDR3 coding DNA: TGTGCCAGTAGTCCGACGTCGCTAGGGCCGGATCAGCCCCAGCATTTT. It encodes CASSPTSLGPDQPQHF.

This clonotype was detected many times. The rearrangement links TRBV14 to TRBJ2-1; D is uncertain. Trimming shortened V by 2 bases and J by 9 bases, and 11 bases separated the two germline ends. The CDR3 runs 13 residues. Germline V lookup: CDR1 SGHDN, CDR2 FVKESK. CDR3 coding DNA: TGTGCCAGCAGCCAAATCGAGCGAGGTGAGCAGTTCTTC. Residues: CASSQIERGEQFF.

Remarks on this clonotype: A single base is all that separates this from a far larger clone, so a read error is likely. V usage is TRBV6-9 and J usage is TRBJ2-2, with D tentatively TRBD2 (5 bases). This CDR3 is 16 amino acids long. Germline values: CDR1 MNHGY, CDR2 SVAAGI. The CDR3 DNA sequence: TGTGCCAGCAGTGAAAGGGCACCATCGAACACCGGGAAGCTGTTTTTT. The encoded protein is CASSERAPSNTGKLFF.

The gene calls are TRBV9 and TRBJ2-6; possibly TRBD2 for D (7 bases). The CDR3 loop spans 20 amino acids. Germline loops: CDR1 SGDLS, CDR2 YYNGEE. Trimming stripped 4 bases from V and 17 bases from J, with 40 bases between. The CDR3 loop reads CASSPHEGGTILAGAKVMTF. The CDR3 region has the DNA TGTGCCAGCAGCCCTCATGAGGGAGGGACAATCCTTGCCGGGGCCAAAGTCATGACTTTC. The full variable domain, its missing parts supplied by reference TRBV9 and TRBJ2-6, is DSGVTQTPKHLITATGQRVTLRCSPRSGDLSVYWYQQSLDQGLQFLIQYYNGEERAKGNILERFSAQQFPDLHSELNLSSLELGDSALYFCASSPHEGGTILAGAKVMTFGAGSRLTVL.

Regarding this clonotype: This likely came from a read error, as a far larger clone is one base away. V and J are TRBV6-8 and TRBJ2-6; D not resolved. The germline V gene has CDR1 MNHGY and CDR2 SAAAGT. The CDR3 sequence is 14 residues long. V gave up 2 bases and J gave up 8 bases, with 10 bases separating them. In nucleotides, the CDR3 is TGTGCCAGCAGTTACGCGATGAGGACCAACGTCCTGACTTTC. Translated: CASSYAMRTNVLTF.

This clonotype was observed once. The V gene is TRBV5-4, the J gene TRBJ2-7; D not certain. There are 13 residues in the CDR3. V was shortened by 4 bases and J by 7 bases, with 15 bases between the two germline ends. From germline, CDR1 is SGHNT and CDR2 YYREEE (reference sequence). CDR3 in amino acids: CASSRLSLGEQYF. Here the CDR3 DNA reads TGTGCCAGCAGCCGGCTGAGCTTGGGAGAGCAGTACTTC.

The chain recombines TRBV6-2 or TRBV6-3 with TRBJ1-5; no reliable D call. Germline assignment: CDR1 MNHEY and CDR2 SVGEGT. The V end lost 9 bases, the J end lost 2 bases, and 14 bases lay between the germline ends. The CDR3 runs to 14 residues. Written as DNA, the CDR3 is TGTGCCAGTAGCGCCGCAGGTGGCAATCAGCCCCAGCATTTT. This gives the protein CASSAAGGNQPQHF.

Regarding this clonotype: No DNA is shown, since the ends of the CDR3 on it are uncertain; the CDR3 is the one TCRdb lists. CDR3 protein: CASSLYICSASTGTGELFF. This chain links TRBV7-9 with TRBJ2-2; whether TRBD1, the table's D call, matches the DNA was not checked. Germline CDR1 SEHNR, CDR2 FQNEAQ (reference sequence). The CDR3 is 19 residues long, counting both termini.

For this clonotype: A read error likely explains this, since a far larger clone differs by one base. J is TRBJ2-7 and V is TRBV10-3; weak D call: TRBD2 (6 bases). V was pared by 3 bases and J by 3 bases, with 18 bases between. The CDR3 totals 16 residues. Germline assignment: CDR1 ENHRY and CDR2 SYGVKD. The CDR3 nucleotides read TGTGCCATCAGTGAAGGGAGGTTACTAGTATTCTACGAGCAGTACTTC. This codes for CAISEGRLLVFYEQYF.

This clonotype was counted at least ten times. The genes are TRBV29-1 and TRBJ2-7, with D perhaps TRBD2 (6 bases). This CDR3 spans 11 amino acids. From germline, CDR1 is SQVTM and CDR2 ANQGSEA. V gave up 4 bases and J gave up 5 bases, with 9 bases separating them. As DNA, the CDR3 is TGCAGCGTTGGGGGGGTTGACGAGCAGTACTTC. Its translation: CSVGGVDEQYF.

Comment on this clonotype: No conserved phenylalanine or tryptophan is present at the end of the CDR3, so a read error is the likely explanation. The rearrangement links TRBV6-2 or TRBV6-3 to TRBJ1-5; D is possibly TRBD1 (5 bases). The CDR3 extends over 17 amino acids. CDR1 is MNHEY and CDR2 is SVGEGT in the germline V gene. The CDR3 region is CATSEPRGDFSNQPQHL. Here the CDR3 DNA reads TGTGCCACCAGTGAACCCCGGGGGGACTTTAGCAATCAGCCCCAGCATCTT.

This clonotype occurred a few times. A far bigger clonotype differs at one base, so this is likely a read error. The V call is TRBV6-4, the J call TRBJ2-1, with TRBD2 matching 7 bases. Per the germline V gene, CDR1 is MRHNA and CDR2 is SNTAGT. The CDR3 is 14 amino acids. Unmatched junction bases numbered 8, after V lost 3 bases and J lost 9 bases. The CDR3 sequence: CASSEGTGGSEQFF. Written as DNA, the CDR3 is TGTGCCAGCAGTGAAGGGACTGGCGGGAGTGAGCAGTTCTTC.

This clonotype was found many times. The J gene is TRBJ2-6, the V gene TRBV19; no definite D call. Trimming shortened V by 6 bases and J by 0 bases, and 9 bases separated the two germline ends. The CDR3 consists of 15 residues. The germline V gene encodes CDR1 LNHDA and CDR2 SQIVND (reference sequence). CDR3 DNA: TGTGCCAGTAGGGCAGCCCTCTCTGGGGCCAACGTCCTGACTTTC. This codes for CASRAALSGANVLTF. The full variable domain, in which reference TRBV19 and TRBJ2-6 provide the parts outside the CDR3, is DGGITQSPKYLFRKEGQNVTLSCEQNLNHDAMYWYRQDPGQGLRLIYYSQIVNDFQKGDIAEGYSVSREKKESFPLTVTSAQKNPTAFYLCASRAALSGANVLTFGAGSRLTVL.

In its sample, this clonotype is medium-sized. This rearrangement joins TRBV6-1 to TRBJ1-6; D gene unclear. This CDR3 contains 13 residues. V lost 6 bases and J lost 6, with 9 bases in between. In germline, CDR1 is MNHNS, CDR2 SASEGT. The CDR3 is CASSPHINSPLHF. In nucleotides, the CDR3 is TGTGCCAGCAGCCCCCACATTAATTCACCCCTCCACTTT.

A note on this clonotype: Germline is not matched at one junction end, which may reflect a read error. The rearrangement uses TRBV5-1 and TRBJ2-1; D may be TRBD2 (7 bases). Germline values: CDR1 SGHRS, CDR2 YFSETQ. The CDR3 totals 11 residues. The chain's CDR3 is CASRGGGPGIF. The CDR3 nucleotides read TGCGCCAGCAGGGGAGGGGGACCCGGAATCTTC.

The rearrangement uses TRBV18 and TRBJ2-1; 13 bases are a match to TRBD2. CDR1 and CDR2 from the germline V gene are KGHSH and LQKENI. The junction had 5 bases not matched to a gene; V was cut back by 6 bases and J by 9 bases. The CDR3 consists of 14 residues. The CDR3 nucleotides are TGTGCCAGCTCCCCTAGACTAGCGGGAGGTGAGCAGTTCTTC. Translation: CASSPRLAGGEQFF.